The rows below give T cell receptor beta chains drawn from one sample of a study of blood T cell repertoires in COVID-19. The assay was immunoSEQ multiplex PCR, and TCRdb's table has in-frame clones only and misses some. The table shows about 270,000 clones, with approximately 88% occurring only once. Sequences were obtained from PBMCs or T cells enriched from blood (not recorded which). These receptors came from a woman aged 40 to 49 with acute COVID-19. The CDR3 runs from the conserved cysteine through the conserved F or W. Fields, in order: V gene, J gene, CDR3 protein.

TRBV2,TRBJ2-5,CASSGLAEGGETQYF
TRBV5-4,TRBJ1-4,CASSWTGDEKLFF
TRBV25-1,TRBJ1-2,CASSESFGVREVGDGYTF
TRBV28,TRBJ2-5,CASSYLAGGGETQYF
TRBV24-1,TRBJ2-1,CATSDYSGSRSNEQFF
TRBV27,TRBJ1-5,CASSLQGNQPQHF
TRBV14,TRBJ1-2,CASSQVTANYGYTF
TRBV6-6,TRBJ2-5,CASSFHLAGGGETQYF
TRBV18,TRBJ2-7,CASSPQGGTYEQYF
TRBV18,TRBJ1-3,CASLDSRGNTIYF
TRBV11-2,TRBJ2-5,CASTRTGGQETQYF
TRBV27,TRBJ1-2,CASSRTGVSIGYTF
TRBV14,TRBJ1-4,CASSLYVGQGNEKLFF
TRBV10-1,TRBJ1-4,CASSGGEGFKEKLFF
TRBV30,TRBJ2-3,CAWTLGQITDTQYF
TRBV23-1,TRBJ2-5,CASSLFRETQYF
TRBV5-1,TRBJ2-1,CASSLDLTVAGLLNEQFF
TRBV4-2,TRBJ1-5,CASSQDVGFSNQPQHF
TRBV11-2,TRBJ2-1,CASSLEFWQGTEQFF
TRBV11-3,TRBJ2-1,CASSSRTSGRPYEQFF
TRBV29-1,TRBJ2-6,CSVEDFGVLGANVLTF
TRBV5-4,TRBJ2-2,CASSFWDREIAGELFF
TRBV2,TRBJ2-1,CASRRASGNYNEQFF
TRBV30,TRBJ1-1,CAWKNREISEAFF
TRBV11-3,TRBJ1-4,CASSPRQDNEKLFF
TRBV27,TRBJ1-5,CASSLAGFSNQPQHF
TRBV5-1,TRBJ2-7,CASSSTSGIITPYEQYF
TRBV2,TRBJ1-1,CASSSLGGAEAFF
TRBV6-5,TRBJ1-1,CASSYSGVNTEAFF
TRBV9,TRBJ2-5,CASSVDSGQTQYF
TRBV6-5,TRBJ2-1,CASGRAHDSYNEQFF
TRBV4-2,TRBJ1-6,CASSQDARGPSPLHF
TRBV6-5,TRBJ1-4,CASSSYLGATNEKLFF
TRBV2,TRBJ2-1,CASRRSGGSYNEQFF
TRBV4-3,TRBJ1-2,CASSLYNYGYTF
TRBV6-5,TRBJ1-5,CAISWGRAENQPQHF
TRBV3-1/TRBV3-2,TRBJ1-5,CASRGRGGPQHF
TRBV24-1,TRBJ2-5,CATSDEDSQLYQETQYF
TRBV10-3,TRBJ2-1,CATYHEAGNEQFF
TRBV30,TRBJ2-7,CAFTSGVYEQYF
TRBV7-9,TRBJ1-2,CASSLAAGFNYGYTF
TRBV4-1,TRBJ1-2,CASSQVFGTANYGYTF
TRBV24-1,TRBJ2-7,CATSEEGPSFEQYF
TRBV9,TRBJ2-1,CASSAKLAGGYNEQFF
TRBV6-4,TRBJ2-3,CASSALAGVSDTQYF
TRBV2,TRBJ1-6,CASSEPGYNSPLHF
TRBV5-1,TRBJ1-1,CASSSGQGSTEAFF
TRBV6-5,TRBJ2-4,CASRPGHVKNIQYF